This T cell receptor beta chain is from a study of tumor-infiltrating lymphocytes in primary liver carcinoma. The wider study: All patients had surgically resected primary liver carcinoma. The tumors, T1-T3 N0M0 lesions, were about 4.2 to 11 cm across.

A constant-region primer primed TCR beta cDNA synthesis from 450 to 550 ng of total RNA. Libraries for TCR beta were built through three nested multiplex PCR rounds, which together made up a slightly modified ARM-PCR procedure. The study ran its first two PCR rounds for about 11 cycles each, using TRBV1-TRBV30 forward primers and a C-beta reverse primer. TCRdb ran MiXCR on the multiplex PCR reads and lists one entry per CDR3 protein. The repertoire includes 180,000 or so distinct CDR3 sequences, around 60% of them detected once, and about 70% sits in the top ten. V was shortened by 0 bases and J by 3 bases, with 14 bases between the two germline ends. This CDR3 is built from 16 residues. Germline V gene lookup returns CDR1 MGHRA and CDR2 YSYEKL. RNA isolated from unsorted whole blood supplied the blood RNA, with germline DNA also extracted. Chronic HBV infection was present in the patients, who were treatment-naive.

This clonotype appeared a few times. The TCR sequence derives from a man between 35 and 55 years old with primary liver carcinoma and hepatitis B virus infection. V is TRBV4-1 and J is TRBJ1-1; unclear D gene. Material for sequencing was peripheral blood. The CDR3 here is CASSQDLAGMDTEAFF. CDR3 DNA: TGCGCCAGCAGCCAAGATCTGGCGGGGATGGACACTGAAGCTTTCTTT.